This paragraph covers one T cell receptor beta chain sequence. The data belong to a study of blood T cell repertoires in COVID-19. Study-wide background: Spain, Italy and the United States supplied samples that represented acute and convalescent COVID-19. PBMCs, B-cell-depleted T cells, or T cells provided the cDNA or gDNA that made up the material.

Authors' data handling: Nucleated cell counts were estimated from reference gene primer amplification. Generated by immunoSEQ multiplex PCR, the TCRdb table keeps only in-frame clones and is missing some. The DNA was the basis for D and trimming; V, J and clone size are from that table. The profile shows about 210,000 clones, 84% of them singletons. The germline gives CDR1 SGHVS, CDR2 FNYEAQ. This CDR3 comprises 18 residues. The junction had 9 bases not matched to a gene; V was cut back by 2 bases and J by 5 bases. Input material: peripheral blood. The clonotype comes from a woman aged 45-65 years with active or convalescent COVID-19. The rearrangement links TRBV7-6 to TRBJ2-5; TRBD2 aligns across 15 bases. The CDR3 region is CASSLTARTSGGAETQYF. The CDR3 DNA is TGTGCCAGCAGCTTAACAGCCCGGACTAGCGGGGGGGCCGAGACCCAGTACTTC. Looking up the rest from reference TRBV7-6 and TRBJ2-5 gives the full variable domain: GAGVSQSPRYKVTKRGQDVALRCDPISGHVSLYWYRQALGQGPEFLTYFNYEAQQDKSGLPNDRFSAERPEGSISTLTIQRTEQRDSAMYRCASSLTARTSGGAETQYFGPGTRLLVL.